The entry that follows covers one T cell receptor (beta chain) sequence. The CDR3 sequence is 12 residues long. Germline CDR1 and CDR2: SGHRS and YFSETQ. Deletions cut 7 bases from V and 3 bases from J, with 11 bases between. The data were produced by immunoSEQ multiplex PCR, yet TCRdb's version contains in-frame clones alone and is incomplete. The sample lists fewer than 130,000 clones, 76% seen once, with approximately 3.9% in the top ten. The data were taken from a study of blood T cell repertoires in COVID-19. The sequence was collected from a woman older than 75 with acute or convalescent COVID-19. Source material: peripheral blood. The J gene is TRBJ2-7, the V gene TRBV5-1; D perhaps matches TRBD2 (5 bases). The CDR3 protein is CASSGRDYEQYF. The CDR3 DNA reads TGCGCCAGCTCCGGACGGGACTACGAGCAGTACTTC.